This record looks at one T cell receptor beta chain sequence and its context. What it binds is unknown. Possible read error: a much larger clone is one base away. The data were obtained in a study of T-cell reconstitution after alpha-beta-depleted transplantation in children. Study-level findings and limits: Recipient T cells and thymic progenitors that survived gave rise to the high TCRbeta diversity observed at day 60 in some patients. At the one-year point after transplant, T-cell counts and TCRbeta diversity were found to come mostly from T cells that had been newly produced.

Germline CDR1 reads DFQATT; CDR2 reads SNEGSKA (reference sequence). This CDR3 region has 13 residues. V was shortened by 2 bases and J by 4 bases, with 11 bases between the two germline ends. Unique molecular identifiers were incorporated during preparation of the TCRbeta library. TCRdb used MiXCR to reprocess the PCR reads, holding one entry per CDR3 protein. The table has approximately 650,000 distinct CDR3 sequences, over 10% seen once; the top ten hold around 0.79%. The gene calls are TRBV20-1 and TRBJ2-5; D perhaps matches TRBD2 (5 bases). This TCR came from a girl aged 2 to 10 with congenital amegakaryocytic thrombocytopenia, due to receive a stem cell transplant. The material sequenced was PBMCs, taken before TCRalphabeta/CD19-depleted stem cell transplant. The CDR3 here is CSARQATIETQYF. The CDR3 DNA reads as TGCAGTGCTAGACAAGCGACTATAGAGACCCAGTACTTC.